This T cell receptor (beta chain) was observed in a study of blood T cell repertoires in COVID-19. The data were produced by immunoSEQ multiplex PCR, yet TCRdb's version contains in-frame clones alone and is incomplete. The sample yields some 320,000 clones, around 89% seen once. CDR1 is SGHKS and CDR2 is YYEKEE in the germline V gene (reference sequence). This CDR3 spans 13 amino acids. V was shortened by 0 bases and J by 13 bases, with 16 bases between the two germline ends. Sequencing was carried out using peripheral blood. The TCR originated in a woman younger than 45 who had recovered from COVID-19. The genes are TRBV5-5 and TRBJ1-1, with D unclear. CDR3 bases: TGTGCCAGCAGCTTGGAGTGGGGAGGTGTTGATTTCTTT. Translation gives CASSLEWGGVDFF.